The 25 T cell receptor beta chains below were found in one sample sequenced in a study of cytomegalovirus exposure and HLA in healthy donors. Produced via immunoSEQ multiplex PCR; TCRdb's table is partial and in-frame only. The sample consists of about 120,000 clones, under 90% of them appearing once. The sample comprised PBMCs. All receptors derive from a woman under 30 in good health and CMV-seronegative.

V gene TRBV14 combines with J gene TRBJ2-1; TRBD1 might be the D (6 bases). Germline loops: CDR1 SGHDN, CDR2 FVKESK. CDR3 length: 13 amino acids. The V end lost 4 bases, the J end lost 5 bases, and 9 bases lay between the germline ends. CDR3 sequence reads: CASSPDSHNEQFF. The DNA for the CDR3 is TGTGCCAGCAGCCCGGACAGCCACAATGAGCAGTTCTTC. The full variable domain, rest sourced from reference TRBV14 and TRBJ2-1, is EAGVTQFPSHSVIEKGQTVTLRCDPISGHDNLYWYRRVMGKEIKFLLHFVKESKQDESGMPNNRFLAERTGGTYSTLKVQPAELEDSGVYFCASSPDSHNEQFFGPGTRLTVL.

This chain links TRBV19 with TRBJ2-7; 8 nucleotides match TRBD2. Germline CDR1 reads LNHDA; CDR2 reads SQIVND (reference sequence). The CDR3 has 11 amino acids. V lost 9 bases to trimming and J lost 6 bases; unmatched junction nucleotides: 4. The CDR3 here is CASTRGGEQYF. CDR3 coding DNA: TGTGCCAGCACCCGGGGGGGCGAGCAGTACTTC.

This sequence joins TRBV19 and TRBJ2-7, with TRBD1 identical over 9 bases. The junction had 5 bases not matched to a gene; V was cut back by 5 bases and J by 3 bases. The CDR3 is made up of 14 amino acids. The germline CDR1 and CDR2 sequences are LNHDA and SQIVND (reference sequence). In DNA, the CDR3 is TGTGCCAGTAGTTCATCGACAGGGGGCTACGAGCAGTACTTC. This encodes CASSSSTGGYEQYF. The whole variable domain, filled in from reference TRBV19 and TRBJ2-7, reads DGGITQSPKYLFRKEGQNVTLSCEQNLNHDAMYWYRQDPGQGLRLIYYSQIVNDFQKGDIAEGYSVSREKKESFPLTVTSAQKNPTAFYLCASSSSTGGYEQYFGPGTRLTVT.

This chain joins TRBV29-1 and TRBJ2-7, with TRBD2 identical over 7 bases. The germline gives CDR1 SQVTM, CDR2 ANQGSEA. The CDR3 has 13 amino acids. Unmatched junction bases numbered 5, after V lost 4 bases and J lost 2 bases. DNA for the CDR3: TGCAGCGTTGGGGGGGACTATACCTACGAGCAGTACTTC. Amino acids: CSVGGDYTYEQYF.

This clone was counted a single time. The CDR3 nucleotides are TGCGCCAGCAGCCGAGTCCTCAATGAGCAGTTCTTC. Protein: CASSRVLNEQFF. The chain combines TRBV4-1 with TRBJ2-1; D is unresolved. Germline V gene lookup returns CDR1 MGHRA and CDR2 YSYEKL. The germline V and J ends were trimmed by 4 bases and 6 bases, with 7 bases remaining between them. This CDR3 has 12 residues.

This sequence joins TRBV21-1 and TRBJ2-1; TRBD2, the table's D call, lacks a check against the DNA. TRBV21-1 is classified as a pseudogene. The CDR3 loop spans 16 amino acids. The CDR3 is CASSPQRGSLGNEQFF. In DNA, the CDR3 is TGTGCCAGCAGCCCCCAACGGGGGAGCCTTGGGAATGAGCAGTTCTTC.

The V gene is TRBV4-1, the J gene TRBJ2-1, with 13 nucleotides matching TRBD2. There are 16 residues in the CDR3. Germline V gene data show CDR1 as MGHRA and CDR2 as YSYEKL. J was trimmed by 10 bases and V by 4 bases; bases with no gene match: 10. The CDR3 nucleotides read TGCGCCAGCAGCCCCTCCGGGACTAGCGGGGTGGAGGAGCAGTTCTTC. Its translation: CASSPSGTSGVEEQFF.

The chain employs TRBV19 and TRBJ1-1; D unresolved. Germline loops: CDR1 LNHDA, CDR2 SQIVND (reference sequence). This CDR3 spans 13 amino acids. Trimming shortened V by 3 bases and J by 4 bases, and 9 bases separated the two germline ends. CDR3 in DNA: TGTGCCAGTAGTATGCGAGAATCCACTGAAGCTTTCTTT. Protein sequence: CASSMRESTEAFF.

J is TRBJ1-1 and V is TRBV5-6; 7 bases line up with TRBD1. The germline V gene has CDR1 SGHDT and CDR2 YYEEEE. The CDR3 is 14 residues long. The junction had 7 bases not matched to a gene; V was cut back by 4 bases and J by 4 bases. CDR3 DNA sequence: TGTGCCAGCAGCAAGACAGGGTTGGGCACTGAAGCTTTCTTT. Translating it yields CASSKTGLGTEAFF.

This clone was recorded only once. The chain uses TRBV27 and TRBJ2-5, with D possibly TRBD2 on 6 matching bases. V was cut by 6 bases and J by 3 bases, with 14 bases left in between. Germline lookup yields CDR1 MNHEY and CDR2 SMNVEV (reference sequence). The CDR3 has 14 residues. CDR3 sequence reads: CASSRDWGKETQYF. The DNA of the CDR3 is TGTGCCAGCAGCCGGGACTGGGGCAAAGAGACCCAGTACTTC.

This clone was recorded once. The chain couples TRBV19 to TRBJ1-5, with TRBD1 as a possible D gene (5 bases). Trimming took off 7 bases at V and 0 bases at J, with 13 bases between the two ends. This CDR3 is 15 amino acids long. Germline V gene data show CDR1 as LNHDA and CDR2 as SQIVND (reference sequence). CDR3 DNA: TGTGCCAGTACACCCAAGGGGCCTAGCAATCAGCCCCAGCATTTT. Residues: CASTPKGPSNQPQHF.

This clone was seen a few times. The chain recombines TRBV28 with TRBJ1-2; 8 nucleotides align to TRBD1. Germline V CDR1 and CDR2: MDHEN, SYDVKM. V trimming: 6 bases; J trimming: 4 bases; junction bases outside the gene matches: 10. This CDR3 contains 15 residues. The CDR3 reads CASSEDRVLVYGYTF. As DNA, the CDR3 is TGTGCCAGCAGCGAGGACAGGGTGTTGGTCTATGGCTACACCTTC.

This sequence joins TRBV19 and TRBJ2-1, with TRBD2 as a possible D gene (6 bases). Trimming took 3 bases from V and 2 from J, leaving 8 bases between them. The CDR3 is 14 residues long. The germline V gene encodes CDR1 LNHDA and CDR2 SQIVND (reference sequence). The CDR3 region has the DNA TGTGCCAGTAGTATGCTAGCGACCTACAATGAGCAGTTCTTC. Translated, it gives CASSMLATYNEQFF.

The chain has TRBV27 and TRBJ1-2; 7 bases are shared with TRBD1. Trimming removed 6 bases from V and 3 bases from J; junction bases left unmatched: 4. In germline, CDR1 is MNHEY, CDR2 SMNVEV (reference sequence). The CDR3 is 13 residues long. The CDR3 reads CASSPGQYYGYTF. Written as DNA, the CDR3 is TGTGCCAGCAGCCCGGGACAGTACTATGGCTACACCTTC.

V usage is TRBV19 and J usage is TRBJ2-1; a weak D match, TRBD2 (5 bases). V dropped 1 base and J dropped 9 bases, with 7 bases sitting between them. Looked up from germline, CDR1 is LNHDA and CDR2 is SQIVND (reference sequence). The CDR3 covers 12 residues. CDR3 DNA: TGTGCCAGTAGTATAGTACGGGGTGAGCAGTTCTTC. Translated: CASSIVRGEQFF.

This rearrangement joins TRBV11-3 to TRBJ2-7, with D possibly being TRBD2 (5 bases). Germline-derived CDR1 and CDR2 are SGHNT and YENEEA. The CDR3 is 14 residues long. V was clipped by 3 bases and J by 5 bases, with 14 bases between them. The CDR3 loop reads CASSLGSTRDEQYF. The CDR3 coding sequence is TGTGCCAGCAGCTTGGGTTCAACGAGGGACGAGCAGTACTTC.

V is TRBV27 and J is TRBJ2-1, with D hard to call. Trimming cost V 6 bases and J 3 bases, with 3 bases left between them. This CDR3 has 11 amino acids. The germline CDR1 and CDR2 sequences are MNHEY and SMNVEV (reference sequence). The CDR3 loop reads CASSLYNEQFF. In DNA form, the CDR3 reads TGTGCCAGCAGCCTCTACAATGAGCAGTTCTTC.

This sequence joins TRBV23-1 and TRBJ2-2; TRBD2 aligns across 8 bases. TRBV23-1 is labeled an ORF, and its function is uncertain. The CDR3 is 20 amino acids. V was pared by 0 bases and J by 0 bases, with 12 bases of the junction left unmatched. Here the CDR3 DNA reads TGCGCCAGCAGTCAATCCGAGGTAGCGGGACGTCTATCGAACACCGGGGAGCTGTTTTTT. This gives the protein CASSQSEVAGRLSNTGELFF.

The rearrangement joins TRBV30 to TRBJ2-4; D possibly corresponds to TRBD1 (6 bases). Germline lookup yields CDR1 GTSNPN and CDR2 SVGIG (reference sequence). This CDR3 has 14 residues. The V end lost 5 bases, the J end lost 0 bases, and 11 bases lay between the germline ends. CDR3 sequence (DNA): TGTGCCTGGTTGGGGGCTGGAGCCAAAAACATTCAGTACTTC. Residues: CAWLGAGAKNIQYF.

CDR3 sequence: CASKTGHGYEQYF. CDR3 nucleotides: TGTGCCAGCAAAACAGGGCACGGATACGAGCAGTACTTC. The chain combines TRBV2 with TRBJ2-7; weak D call: TRBD1 (6 bases). Trimming shortened V by 7 bases and J by 4 bases, and 14 bases separated the two germline ends. This CDR3 spans 13 amino acids. Looked up from germline, CDR1 is SNHLY and CDR2 is FYNNEI.

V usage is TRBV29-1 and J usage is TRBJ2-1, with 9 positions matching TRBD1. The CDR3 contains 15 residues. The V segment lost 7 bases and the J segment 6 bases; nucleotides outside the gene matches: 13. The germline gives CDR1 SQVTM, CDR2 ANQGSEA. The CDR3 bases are TGCAGCGCTAACCCGCCGGGACAGGGAACCAATGAGCAGTTCTTC. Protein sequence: CSANPPGQGTNEQFF.

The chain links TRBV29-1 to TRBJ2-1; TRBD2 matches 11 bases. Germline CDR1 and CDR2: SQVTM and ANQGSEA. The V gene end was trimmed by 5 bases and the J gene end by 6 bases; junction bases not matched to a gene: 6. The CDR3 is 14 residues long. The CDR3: CSVTLAGGSNEQFF. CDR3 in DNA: TGCAGCGTTACCCTAGCGGGAGGTAGCAATGAGCAGTTCTTC.

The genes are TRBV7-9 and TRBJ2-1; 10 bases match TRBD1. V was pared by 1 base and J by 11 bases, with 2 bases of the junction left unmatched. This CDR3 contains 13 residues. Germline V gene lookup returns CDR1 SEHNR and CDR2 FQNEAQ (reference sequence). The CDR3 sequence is CASSLGQGAKQFF. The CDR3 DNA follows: TGTGCCAGCAGCTTAGGACAGGGGGCGAAGCAGTTCTTC.

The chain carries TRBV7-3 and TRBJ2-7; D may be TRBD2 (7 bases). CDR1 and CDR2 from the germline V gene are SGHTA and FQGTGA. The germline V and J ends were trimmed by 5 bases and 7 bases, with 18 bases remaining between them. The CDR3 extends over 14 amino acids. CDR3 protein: CASSEGGEGSEQYF. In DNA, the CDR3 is TGTGCCAGCAGCGAAGGGGGGGAAGGGTCGGAGCAGTACTTC.

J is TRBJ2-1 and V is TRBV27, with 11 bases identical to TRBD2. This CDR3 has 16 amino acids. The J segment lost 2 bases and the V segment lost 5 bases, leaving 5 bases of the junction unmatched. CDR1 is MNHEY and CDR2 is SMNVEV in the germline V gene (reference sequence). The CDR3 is CASSPGLAGTYNEQFF. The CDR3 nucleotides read TGTGCCAGCAGTCCCGGACTAGCGGGCACCTACAATGAGCAGTTCTTC.